A single sample is the source of the 9 T cell receptor beta chains below, sequenced in a study of T-cell memory formation after mild COVID-19. TCRdb called the 5' RACE reads again in MiXCR, with one record for every CDR3 protein. The sample lists about 100,000 distinct CDR3 sequences, roughly a sixth occurring once. The material sequenced was PBMCs or a T cell subset sorted from them (not recorded which). The receptors stem from a man aged 18-30 years who had mild COVID-19 (a few samples of this study predate the infection). Cell type and time point are not known.

The V gene is TRBV5-1, the J gene TRBJ2-3; possible D gene TRBD2, 6 bases. The CDR3 is made up of 13 amino acids. V lost 7 bases to trimming and J lost 2 bases, with 11 bases between them. The germline CDR1 and CDR2 sequences are SGHRS and YFSETQ. CDR3 protein: CASRRDDTDTQYF. DNA for the CDR3: TGCGCCAGCCGGCGGGACGACACAGATACGCAGTATTTT.

This clonotype was detected only a few times. The V call is TRBV9, the J call TRBJ2-3, with 9 bases matching TRBD2. Germline CDR1 SGDLS, CDR2 YYNGEE. This CDR3 spans 16 amino acids. J lost 5 bases, V lost 0 bases, and 7 bases had no gene match. CDR3 amino acids: CASSVDSGGGGDTQYF. The DNA of the CDR3 is TGTGCCAGCAGCGTAGACTCCGGCGGGGGGGGAGATACGCAGTATTTT.

This clonotype was counted a few times. The chain has TRBV30 and TRBJ1-3; D is ambiguous. This CDR3 spans 13 amino acids. Germline V gene lookup returns CDR1 GTSNPN and CDR2 SVGIG (reference sequence). Trimming cost V 0 bases and J 0 bases, with 3 bases left between them. CDR3 protein: CAWSVSSGNTIYF. Written as DNA, the CDR3 is TGTGCCTGGAGTGTGAGCTCTGGAAACACCATATATTTT. The whole variable domain, filled in from reference TRBV30 and TRBJ1-3, reads SQTIHQWPATLVQPVGSPLSLECTVEGTSNPNLYWYRQAAGRGLQLLFYSVGIGQISSEVPQNLSASRPQDRQFILSSKKLLLSDSGFYLCAWSVSSGNTIYFGEGSWLTVV.

This rearrangement joins TRBV6-1 to TRBJ2-3, with D perhaps TRBD1 (5 bases). The CDR3 contains 15 residues. In germline, CDR1 is MNHNS, CDR2 SASEGT. Deletions cut 2 bases from V and 2 bases from J, with 11 bases between. This CDR3 is CASSERGRDTDTQYF. CDR3 coding DNA: TGTGCCAGCAGTGAAAGGGGCCGAGACACAGATACGCAGTATTTT.

This clonotype came up many times. The genes are TRBV5-5 and TRBJ2-1, with TRBD1 matching over 8 bases. CDR3 length: 15 residues. J lost 5 bases, V lost 0 bases, and 4 bases had no gene match. Germline CDR1 SGHKS, CDR2 YYEKEE (reference sequence). CDR3 in DNA: TGTGCCAGCAGCTTGGGGACAGGGCCCCACAATGAGCAGTTCTTC. This encodes CASSLGTGPHNEQFF.

The sample holds one count of this clonotype. The chain employs TRBV6-1 and TRBJ1-2, with a possible D match to TRBD1 (5 bases). Germline lookup yields CDR1 MNHNS and CDR2 SASEGT. V was clipped by 3 bases and J by 7 bases, with 15 bases between them. The CDR3 is 14 amino acids. CDR3 sequence: CASSESGRNSGYTF. The CDR3 nucleotides are TGTGCCAGCAGTGAGTCAGGGAGAAATAGTGGCTACACCTTC.

The sample holds many counts of this clonotype. The chain couples TRBV12-3 or TRBV12-4 to TRBJ2-7, with 7 bases fitting TRBD1. J was trimmed by 5 bases and V by 3 bases; bases with no gene match: 7. There are 14 residues in the CDR3. CDR3 sequence: CASSLDRYGHEQYV. The CDR3 DNA reads TGTGCCAGCAGTTTGGACAGGTACGGTCACGAGCAGTACGTC.

The V and J genes are TRBV2 and TRBJ2-7; 11 nucleotides align to TRBD1. This CDR3 comprises 16 residues. Germline V gene sequence: CDR1 SNHLY, CDR2 FYNNEI. The V and J ends lost 2 bases and 3 bases, in that order; junction bases with no gene match: 6. The CDR3: CASSEYPGTGGYEQYF. The CDR3 region has the DNA TGTGCCAGCAGTGAATATCCCGGGACAGGGGGCTACGAGCAGTACTTC. Complete variable domain (other parts from reference TRBV2 and TRBJ2-7): EPEVTQTPSHQVTQMGQEVILRCVPISNHLYFYWYRQILGQKVEFLVSFYNNEISEKSEIFDDQFSVERPDGSNFTLKIRSTKLEDSAMYFCASSEYPGTGGYEQYFGPGTRLTVT.

Here the CDR3 DNA reads TGTGCCAGCAGCCGGGGAGGCATGACCGGGGAGACCCAGTACTTC. It specifies CASSRGGMTGETQYF. The chain is built from TRBV9 and TRBJ2-5; TRBD2 is a possible D gene (6 bases). The CDR3 is 15 residues long. The V end lost 4 bases, the J end lost 5 bases, and 18 bases lay between the germline ends. CDR1 is SGDLS and CDR2 is YYNGEE in the germline V gene.